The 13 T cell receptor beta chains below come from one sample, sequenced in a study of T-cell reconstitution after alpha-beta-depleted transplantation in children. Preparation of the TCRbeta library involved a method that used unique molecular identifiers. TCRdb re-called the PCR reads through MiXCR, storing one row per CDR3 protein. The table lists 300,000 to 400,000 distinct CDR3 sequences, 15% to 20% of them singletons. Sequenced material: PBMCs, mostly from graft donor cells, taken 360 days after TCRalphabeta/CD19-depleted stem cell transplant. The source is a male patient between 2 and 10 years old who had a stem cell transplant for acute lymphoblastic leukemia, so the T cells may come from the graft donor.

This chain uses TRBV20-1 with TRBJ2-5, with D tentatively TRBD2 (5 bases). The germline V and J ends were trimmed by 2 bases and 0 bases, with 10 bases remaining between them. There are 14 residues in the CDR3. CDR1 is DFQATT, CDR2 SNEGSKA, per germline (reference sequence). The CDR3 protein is CSARKHGNQETQYF. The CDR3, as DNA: TGCAGTGCTAGAAAACACGGGAACCAAGAGACCCAGTACTTC.

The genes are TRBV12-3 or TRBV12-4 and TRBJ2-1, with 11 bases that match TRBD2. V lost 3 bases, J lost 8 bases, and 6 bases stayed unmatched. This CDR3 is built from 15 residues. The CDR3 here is CASSLKTGLADEQFF. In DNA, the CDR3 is TGTGCCAGCAGTTTGAAGACGGGACTAGCGGATGAGCAGTTCTTC.

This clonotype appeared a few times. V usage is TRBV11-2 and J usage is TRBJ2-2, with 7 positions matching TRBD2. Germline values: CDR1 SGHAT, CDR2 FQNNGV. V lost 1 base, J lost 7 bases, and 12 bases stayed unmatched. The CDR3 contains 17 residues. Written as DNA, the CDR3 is TGTGCCAGCAGCTTAGTTCGCCTAGCGGTTAGGAACGGGGAGCTGTTTTTT. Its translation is CASSLVRLAVRNGELFF.

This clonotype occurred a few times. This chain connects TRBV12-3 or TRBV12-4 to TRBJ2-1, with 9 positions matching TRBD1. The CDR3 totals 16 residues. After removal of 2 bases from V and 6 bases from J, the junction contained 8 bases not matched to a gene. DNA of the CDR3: TGTGCCAGCAGTTTAACCCCGGGACAGGGCTCCAATGAGCAGTTCTTC. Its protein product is CASSLTPGQGSNEQFF.

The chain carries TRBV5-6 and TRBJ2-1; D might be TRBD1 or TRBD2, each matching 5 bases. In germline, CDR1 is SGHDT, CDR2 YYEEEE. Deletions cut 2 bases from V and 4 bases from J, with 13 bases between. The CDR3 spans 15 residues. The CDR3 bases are TGTGCCAGCAGCTTTCAGGGCGGGTTGTACAATGAGCAGTTCTTC. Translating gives CASSFQGGLYNEQFF.

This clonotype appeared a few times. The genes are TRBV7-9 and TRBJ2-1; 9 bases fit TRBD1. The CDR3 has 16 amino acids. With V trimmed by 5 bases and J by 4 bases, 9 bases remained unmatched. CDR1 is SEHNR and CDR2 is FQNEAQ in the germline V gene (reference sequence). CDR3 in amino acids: CASSNQRDRVYNEQFF. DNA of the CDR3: TGTGCCAGCAGCAACCAACGGGACAGGGTTTACAATGAGCAGTTCTTC. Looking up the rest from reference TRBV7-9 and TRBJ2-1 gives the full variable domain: DTGVSQNPRHKITKRGQNVTFRCDPISEHNRLYWYRQTLGQGPEFLTYFQNEAQLEKSRLLSDRFSAERPKGSFSTLEIQRTEQGDSAMYLCASSNQRDRVYNEQFFGPGTRLTVL.

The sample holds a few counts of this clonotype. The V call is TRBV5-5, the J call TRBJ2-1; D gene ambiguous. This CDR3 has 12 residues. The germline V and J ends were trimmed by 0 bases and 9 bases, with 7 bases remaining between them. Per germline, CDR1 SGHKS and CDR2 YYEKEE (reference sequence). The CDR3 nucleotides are TGTGCCAGCAGCTTGGGGTCGAGTGAGCAGTTCTTC. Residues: CASSLGSSEQFF.

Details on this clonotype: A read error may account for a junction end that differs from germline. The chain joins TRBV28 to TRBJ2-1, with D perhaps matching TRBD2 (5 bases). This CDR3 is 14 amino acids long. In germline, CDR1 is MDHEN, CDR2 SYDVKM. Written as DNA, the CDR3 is TGTGCCAGCAGTGTAGCCCTAATCCGGGAATCACGGGTCTTC. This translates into CASSVALIRESRVF.

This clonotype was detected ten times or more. The CDR3 coding sequence is TGCGCCAGCAGCCCTCCGACTAGCGGAACCTCTGGGGCCAACGTCCTGACTTTC. Residues: CASSPPTSGTSGANVLTF. The chain employs TRBV5-1 and TRBJ2-6; 9 bases match TRBD2. The junction had 8 bases not matched to a gene; V was cut back by 4 bases and J by 0 bases. The germline V gene has CDR1 SGHRS and CDR2 YFSETQ. The CDR3 extends over 18 amino acids.

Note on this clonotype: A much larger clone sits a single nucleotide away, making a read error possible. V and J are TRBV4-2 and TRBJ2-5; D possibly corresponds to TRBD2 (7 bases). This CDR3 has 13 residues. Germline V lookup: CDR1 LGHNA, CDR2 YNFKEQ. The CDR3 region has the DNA TGTGCCAGCAGCCGGGGGGGCCAAGAGAACCAGTACTTC. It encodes CASSRGGQENQYF.

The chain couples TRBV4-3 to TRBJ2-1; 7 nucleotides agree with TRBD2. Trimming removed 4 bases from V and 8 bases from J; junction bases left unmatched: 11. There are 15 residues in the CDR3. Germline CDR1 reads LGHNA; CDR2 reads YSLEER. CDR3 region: CASSPIPGRYYEQFF. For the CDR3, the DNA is TGCGCCAGCAGCCCGATACCCGGGAGGTATTATGAGCAGTTCTTC.

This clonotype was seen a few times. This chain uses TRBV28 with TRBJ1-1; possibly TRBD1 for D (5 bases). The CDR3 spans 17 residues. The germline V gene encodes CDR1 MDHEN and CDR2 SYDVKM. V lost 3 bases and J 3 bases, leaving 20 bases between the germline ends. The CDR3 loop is CASSFSPGFSSDTEAFF. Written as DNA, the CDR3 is TGTGCCAGCAGTTTCAGCCCAGGGTTTTCTTCGGACACTGAAGCTTTCTTT.

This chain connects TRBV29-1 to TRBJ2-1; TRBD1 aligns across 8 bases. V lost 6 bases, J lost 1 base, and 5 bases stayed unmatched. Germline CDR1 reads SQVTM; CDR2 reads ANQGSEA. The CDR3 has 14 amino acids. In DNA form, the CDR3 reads TGCAGCGTGGACCGGGACAGGTCCTACAATGAGCAGTTCTTC. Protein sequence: CSVDRDRSYNEQFF.